The 9 T cell receptor beta chains presented below share a single source sample, sequenced in a study of T cells in Graves' hyperthyroidism and ophthalmopathy. The TCR beta CDR3 regions underwent amplification using RNA transcripts as the source. HTBI primers were the set used in a first-round RT-PCR of the TCR CDR3. TCRdb recomputed calls from the multiplex PCR reads with MiXCR, one row per CDR3 protein. The table records about 840,000 distinct CDR3 sequences, around 38% of them present only once. Sequenced: blood. The receptors here all came from a man in his late teens or twenties with Graves' hyperthyroidism.

V usage is TRBV9 and J usage is TRBJ2-6; D unclear. Germline CDR1 is SGDLS and CDR2 is YYNGEE. The CDR3 runs 15 residues. V was trimmed by 3 bases and J by 4 bases, leaving 11 bases between them. The CDR3 region is CASSASRAGANVLTF. As DNA, the CDR3 is TGTGCCAGCAGCGCCTCCCGGGCCGGGGCCAACGTCCTGACTTTC. Drawing the rest from reference TRBV9 and TRBJ2-6, the complete variable domain is DSGVTQTPKHLITATGQRVTLRCSPRSGDLSVYWYQQSLDQGLQFLIQYYNGEERAKGNILERFSAQQFPDLHSELNLSSLELGDSALYFCASSASRAGANVLTFGAGSRLTVL.

This clonotype was detected many times. The chain links TRBV7-2 to TRBJ1-2; tentatively, D is TRBD1 (5 bases). Trimming stripped 5 bases from V and 8 bases from J, with 18 bases between. The CDR3 sequence is 14 residues long. CDR1 is SGHTA, CDR2 FQGNSA, per germline. CDR3 region: CASSVLAGRSGYTF. The CDR3 region has the DNA TGTGCCAGCAGCGTTCTGGCAGGGCGCTCGGGCTACACCTTC.

In the case of this clonotype: One end of the junction fails to match germline, which may point to a read error. The V call is TRBV7-3, the J call TRBJ2-2; D gene uncertain. The germline V gene has CDR1 SGHTA and CDR2 FQGTGA. The CDR3 runs to 15 residues. CDR3 loop: CTSSIDTLGTGELFF. In nucleotides, the CDR3 is TGTACCAGCAGCATTGATACCCTTGGCACCGGGGAGCTGTTTTTT. The complete variable domain, with remaining parts taken from reference TRBV7-3 and TRBJ2-2, reads GAGVSQTPSNKVTEKGKYVELRCDPISGHTALYWYRQSLGQGPEFLIYFQGTGAADDSGLPNDRFFAVRPEGSVSTLKIQRTERGDSAVYLCTSSIDTLGTGELFFGEGSRLTVL.

The chain is built from TRBV10-3 and TRBJ1-2; weak D call: TRBD1 (5 bases). The CDR3 is 10 residues long. V lost 8 bases and J 12 bases, leaving 13 bases between the germline ends. Germline V gene sequence: CDR1 ENHRY, CDR2 SYGVKD. The CDR3 sequence is CAIRTSGNTF. The CDR3 DNA is TGTGCCATCCGGACATCTGGAAACACCTTC.

The sample holds many counts of this clonotype. V and J are TRBV7-8 and TRBJ1-1, with 7 bases that match TRBD1. The CDR3 is 12 residues long. CDR1 is SGHVS, CDR2 FQNEAQ, per germline. V dropped 6 bases and J dropped 5; count of bases not matched to a gene: 3. The CDR3 loop is CASRQGWTEAFF. The CDR3 DNA reads as TGTGCCAGCAGACAGGGGTGGACTGAAGCTTTCTTT.

Many counts were recorded for this clonotype. The rearrangement uses TRBV20-1 and TRBJ1-6; 10 positions match TRBD1. CDR1 DFQATT and CDR2 SNEGSKA come from the germline V gene (reference sequence). The CDR3 sequence is 14 residues long. CDR3 bases: TGCAGCATCCCCGGGACAGGGGATAATTCACCCCTCCACTTT. It yields the protein CSIPGTGDNSPLHF.

This clonotype was counted only a few times. The junction does not match germline at one end; this may be a read error. The V call is TRBV4-3, the J call TRBJ2-6; weak D call: TRBD2 (5 bases). Germline V gene lookup returns CDR1 LGHNA and CDR2 YSLEER. CDR3 length: 16 amino acids. The chain's CDR3 is CASSQGADYGANVLTF. The CDR3 bases are TGTGCCAGCAGCCAAGGAGCGGATTACGGGGCCAACGTCCTGACTTTC.

The chain recombines TRBV20-1 with TRBJ2-7, with 9 bases that match TRBD2. The CDR3 loop spans 17 amino acids. Germline-derived CDR1 and CDR2 are DFQATT and SNEGSKA (reference sequence). The V gene end was trimmed by 0 bases and the J gene end by 4 bases; junction bases not matched to a gene: 13. The CDR3 sequence: CSARESSKAGGPYEQYF. In DNA form, the CDR3 reads TGCAGTGCTAGAGAATCGAGTAAGGCGGGGGGGCCTTACGAGCAGTACTTC.

V gene TRBV12-3 or TRBV12-4 combines with J gene TRBJ1-6; 8 bases fit TRBD1. The CDR3 covers 14 residues. The V segment lost 7 bases and the J segment 7 bases; nucleotides outside the gene matches: 6. The CDR3: CASTLDRENSPLHF. The CDR3 coding sequence is TGTGCCAGCACCCTGGACAGGGAAAATTCACCCCTCCACTTT.